The entry that follows covers one T cell receptor beta chain sequence. Its specific antigen is unknown. No base-level quality is on record; no much larger clone is a single base apart. CDR1 PRHDT and CDR2 FYEKMQ are derived from the germline V gene (reference sequence). V loses 5 bases of germline sequence and J loses 3 bases, and the interval between the two ends is 14 bases. The CDR3 contains 15 residues, cysteine and phenylalanine counted. Solely the CDR3 DNA is kept, with 45 bases framed from the first base. The data were taken from a study of Ad26.COV2.S vaccination and SARS-CoV-2 variants (dated by TCRdb to the early 2020s). About the full investigation: Donors in the vaccine arm were drawn from COV1001, a phase I-IIa trial of Ad26.COV2.S in healthy adults that was multicentre, randomized, double-blind and placebo-controlled. Blinding of investigators to trial group allocation was maintained during experiments and outcome assessment. Trial participants were randomized into five groups of five, in which low-dose or high-dose Ad26.COV2.S was given once or twice, or placebo was given on both occasions. The TCR-sequenced set comprised approximately 30 samples: 19 Ad26.COV2.S vaccine recipients, 5 placebo recipients and 8 SARS-CoV-2 convalescent individuals. Dosing of Ad26.COV2.S was intramuscular, at either 5x10^10 or 1x10^11 viral particles, delivered as one shot or as two shots spaced 56 days apart. The specificity and breadth of SARS-CoV-2-reactive T cell receptors after Ad26.COV2.S vaccination were assessed by TCRbeta repertoire sequencing.

What the authors observed across the whole study: Comparable non-spike TCR breadth was observed between vaccine and placebo recipients, consistent with only spike being contained in the vaccine. According to the authors, total T cell responses may have been underestimated by the TCR breadth and depth analyses. Ad26.COV2.S recipients had higher spike-specific TCR breadth than placebo recipients (P = 0.0014). After vaccination, spike-specific CD8+ and CD4+ T cell responses were reported to show substantial breadth. The study was not powered to compare responses between vaccine doses or regimens.

TCRbeta CDR3 regions were sequenced with the immunoSEQ Assay. After extraction, genomic DNA underwent amplification by bias-controlled multiplex PCR, followed by high-throughput sequencing. In the source study's methods: To quantify the absolute abundance of every unique TCRbeta CDR3 region, sequences were collapsed and filtered. T cell fraction was estimated by normalizing TCRbeta template counts to usable DNA, with usable DNA measured through amplification of reference genes found in all nucleated cells. Repertoire TCRs were annotated as SARS-CoV-2-specific when V gene, CDR3 amino acid sequence and J gene were exactly matched to a known reactive TCR set. MIRA supplied the reference SARS-CoV-2 TCR set, which was filtered for enrichment in COVID-19-positive ImmuneCODE repertoires so that public or cross-reactive TCRs were removed. Using the MIRA antigens, annotated TCRs were further analysed by specific ORF or by position within an ORF. Breadth was defined as annotated unique rearrangements over total unique productive rearrangements; depth was the summed frequency of those rearrangements. TCR breadth was compared between groups using two-sided Wilcoxon rank-sum tests. Held by TCRdb, this immuneACCESS table contains in-frame sequences only and omits some clones. Under half of the omission traces to an unresolved V gene where checked; the cause of the rest is unknown. V and J calls plus clone size are reproduced from that table; the DNA served to infer D and trimming. For this sample there are 380,000 or so clones; about 88% appear just once. The ten largest clones represent 6.4% of the sample.

The treatment or condition label here, explained by the study, means: over 15 received Ad26.COV2.S at low or high dose, single or two shots; 5 received placebo; per-sample allocation not given. For vaccine and placebo recipients, the sequenced repertoires came from samples collected on day 63 after the first injection. Between 29 July and 7 August 2020, Cohort 1b enrolled fewer than 30 adults aged 18-55 years at one site in Boston, USA. As a vaccine, Ad26.COV2.S was a replication-incompetent adenovirus type 26 vector that expressed a prefusion-stabilized SARS-CoV-2 spike protein derived from the original Wuhan strain.

The rearranged segments are TRBV13 and TRBJ2-1; TRBD2 might be the D gene, on 6 matching bases. The input for sequencing was peripheral blood, taken in a trial of Ad26.COV2.S vaccine versus placebo. The TCR originated in a person between 18 and 59 years old who received the Ad26.COV2.S COVID-19 vaccine or a placebo. CDR3 reads: CASSPHGGDYNEQFF. The DNA is TGTGCCAGCAGCCCCCACGGGGGAGACTACAATGAGCAGTTCTTC.